This is a list of T cell receptor beta chains from one sample in a study of PD-L1 blockade in urothelial cancer. Profiled with immunoSEQ multiplex PCR; TCRdb holds only in-frame clones, not every one. The repertoire holds about 91,000 clones, with over 80% as singletons. The sample in question was PBMCs, obtained around atezolizumab (anti-PD-L1) treatment. Every receptor here comes from a man aged 70 or older with urothelial cancer. Both conserved end residues are part of each CDR3. Each record gives: J gene, clone size, D gene, V gene, CDR3 DNA, CDR3 protein. A D gene is named only where the DNA matches it firmly. Size tells how often a clone was seen (once, few, many) or the class of an expanded clone, and some rows leave it out.

TRBJ2-1	NA	TRBD2	TRBV19	TGTGCCAGTAGTATGCTAGCGGGAGCTATCTACAATGAGCAGTTCTTC	CASSMLAGAIYNEQFF
TRBJ1-3	once	TRBD1	TRBV27	TGTGCCAGCAGTCTCACAGGGGGGGCCTCTGGAAACACCATATATTTT	CASSLTGGASGNTIYF
TRBJ1-1	NA	TRBD1	TRBV7-9	TGTGCCAGCAGCTCTACAGGGGGGTCTGAAGCTTTCTTT	CASSSTGGSEAFF
TRBJ2-3	NA	NA	TRBV9	TGTGCCAGCAGCGTAGCGGGTGCAACTAGCACAGATACGCAGTATTTT	CASSVAGATSTDTQYF
TRBJ1-2	few	TRBD1	TRBV4-2	TGTGCCAGCAGCCCCAGGGACAGCGAAGCTAACTATGGCTACACCTTC	CASSPRDSEANYGYTF
TRBJ2-5	NA	NA	TRBV2	TGTGCCAGCATAAAGGAGGGGGCCGGCAAGACCCAGTACTTC	CASIKEGAGKTQYF
TRBJ2-1	NA	NA	TRBV5-6	TGTGCCAGCACCCGGCCCGACAGGTACAATGAGCAGTTCTTC	CASTRPDRYNEQFF
TRBJ2-1	NA	TRBD2	TRBV11-1	TGTGCCAGCAGCTCGACTAGCGGATCCTACAATGAGCAGTTCTTC	CASSSTSGSYNEQFF
TRBJ2-3	NA	NA	TRBV6-5	TGTGCCAGCAGTCCAAACACAGATACGCAGTATTTT	CASSPNTDTQYF
TRBJ2-1	NA	TRBD2	TRBV10-3	TGTGCCATCAGTGATAAGGGCGCTAGCGGGAGGTACGACAATGAGCAGTTCTTC	CAISDKGASGRYDNEQFF
TRBJ2-5	NA	NA	TRBV28	TGTGCCAGCAGTTTATCTGGGGCTGAGACCCAGTACTTC	CASSLSGAETQYF
TRBJ1-6	NA	TRBD1	TRBV7-3	TGTGCCAGCAGCTTCGACAGGGCCTATAATTCACCCCTCCACTTT	CASSFDRAYNSPLHF
TRBJ2-3	NA	NA	TRBV11-2	TGTGCCAGCAGCTTACGCGAGCGGGGCACAGATACGCAGTATTTT	CASSLRERGTDTQYF
TRBJ2-3	NA	NA	TRBV5-1	TGCGCCAGCACTCTTCAGGGGCCCACAGATACGCAGTATTTT	CASTLQGPTDTQYF
TRBJ1-1	NA	TRBD1	TRBV29-1	TGCAGCGTACCAGGGGGCGCGTCGAACACTGAAGCTTTCTTT	CSVPGGASNTEAFF
TRBJ1-1	once	NA	TRBV11-3	TGTGCCAGCAGCTTACTCGGTGTGTCGAACACTGAAGCTTTCTTT	CASSLLGVSNTEAFF
TRBJ2-1	few	TRBD2	TRBV4-1	TGCGCCAGCAGCCCGACTAGCGGGGATGCCTACAATGAGCAGTTCTTC	CASSPTSGDAYNEQFF